This note documents a single T cell receptor (beta chain) sequence. These data originate in a study of cytomegalovirus exposure and HLA in healthy donors. The assay was immunoSEQ multiplex PCR, and TCRdb's table has in-frame clones only and misses some. Here the sample spans around 160,000 clones, approximately 80% being singletons. The specimen sequenced was PBMCs. The source is a young man in good health and CMV-seropositive.

DNA of the CDR3: TGTGCCAGCAGCCCCCCGGGGTTTTCCTACAATGAGCAGTTCTTC. This codes for CASSPPGFSYNEQFF. V and J are TRBV5-4 and TRBJ2-1; perhaps TRBD2 as D (5 bases). The CDR3 loop spans 15 amino acids. From germline, CDR1 is SGHNT and CDR2 YYREEE (reference sequence). V gave up 4 bases and J gave up 1 base, with 12 bases separating them.